This T cell receptor beta chain is from a study of T cells in localized non-small cell lung cancer. The CDR3 sequence is 15 residues long. Trimming left V 5 bases short and J 1 base short, with 11 bases between. The germline V gene encodes CDR1 SEHNR and CDR2 FQNEAQ (reference sequence). Here immunoSEQ multiplex PCR was the method, and the copy in TCRdb shows in-frame clones only, minus some. The table shows about 82,000 clones, with 60% to 85% occurring only once. Study-level findings and limits: Adjacent lung held a median around 56 of the top 100 tumor clones. Compared with tumor, uninvolved adjacent lung displayed greater T cell clonality, ranking highest overall. Overall survival was longer when the density of T cells in the blood was higher.

In the case of this clone: Its antigen is as yet unknown.

J is TRBJ1-4 and V is TRBV7-9; D gene unclear. Sequenced material: PBMCs, taken before any cancer treatment. The receptor's source is a man aged 40 to 70 with stage II squamous cell lung carcinoma. The CDR3 region has the DNA TGTGCCAGCAGCATCGACCGAGGAACTAATGAAAAACTGTTTTTT. This gives the protein CASSIDRGTNEKLFF.